The 23 T cell receptor beta chains below all came from one sample that was sequenced in a study of human T cells and chemical hapten exposure. One entry per CDR3 protein results from TCRdb running MiXCR on the RACE reads. The table lists approximately 90,000 distinct CDR3 sequences, approximately 10% of them singletons. Time point in this sample: patch test 2, 6 weeks after DPC sensitization. Described treatment: therapeutic diphenylcyclopropenone sensitization with weekly scalp DPC. This specimen was whole blood, taken in connection with sensitization to the hapten diphenylcyclopropenone (DPC). Receptors were obtained from a man aged 35-49 years with alopecia areata. Some clones in this sample may be carry-over from other donors' samples.

V and J are TRBV7-2 and TRBJ1-5; a possible D gene is TRBD1 (5 bases). Germline lookup yields CDR1 SGHTA and CDR2 FQGNSA. The length of the CDR3 is 14 residues. Trimming stripped 7 bases from V and 2 bases from J, with 12 bases between. The CDR3 DNA reads TGTGCCAGCACAACCCAGGGTGGCAATCAGCCCCAGCATTTT. It is translated as CASTTQGGNQPQHF.

This clonotype was counted a few times. The rearrangement uses TRBV20-1 and TRBJ2-3; D remains unclear. The CDR3 totals 15 residues. Germline CDR1 and CDR2: DFQATT and SNEGSKA (reference sequence). The V end was cut by 0 bases, the J end by 0 bases, with 10 bases between. This CDR3 is CSARDIPASTDTQYF. The CDR3 DNA reads as TGCAGTGCTAGAGATATCCCAGCTAGCACAGATACGCAGTATTTT.

The J gene is TRBJ2-3, the V gene TRBV3-1, with 9 bases matching TRBD1. From germline, CDR1 is LGHDT and CDR2 YNNKEL (reference sequence). V was pared by 4 bases and J by 4 bases, with 9 bases of the junction left unmatched. The CDR3 contains 16 residues. CDR3 region: CASSPLPGQGPDTQYF. CDR3 DNA: TGTGCCAGCAGCCCCCTTCCGGGACAGGGACCAGATACGCAGTATTTT.

This clonotype was counted between two and nine times. The J gene is TRBJ1-2, the V gene TRBV29-1, with TRBD1 matching over 7 bases. V was pared by 4 bases and J by 8 bases, with 7 bases of the junction left unmatched. Germline CDR1 and CDR2: SQVTM and ANQGSEA. This CDR3 region has 12 residues. The CDR3 region is CSVGTGVWGYTF. CDR3 DNA sequence: TGCAGCGTTGGAACAGGGGTATGGGGCTACACCTTC.

This clonotype was picked up a small number of times. The chain is built from TRBV5-4 and TRBJ2-5; 10 positions agree with TRBD1. This CDR3 region has 14 residues. Germline CDR1 and CDR2: SGHNT and YYREEE (reference sequence). V lost 5 bases to trimming and J lost 4 bases; unmatched junction nucleotides: 5. CDR3 in DNA: TGTGCCAGCAGTTGGGACAGGGGAGCAGAGACCCAGTACTTC. It encodes CASSWDRGAETQYF.

The chain couples TRBV5-1 to TRBJ2-3; D unclear. The CDR3 is made up of 15 amino acids. CDR1 is SGHRS, CDR2 YFSETQ, per germline. Deletions cut 0 bases from V and 0 bases from J, with 8 bases between. The CDR3 region has the DNA TGCGCCAGCAGCTTGGACAACGAAAGCACAGATACGCAGTATTTT. It is translated as CASSLDNESTDTQYF.

This chain connects TRBV29-1 to TRBJ2-2; D not resolved. Germline CDR1 reads SQVTM; CDR2 reads ANQGSEA. V was pared by 7 bases and J by 2 bases, with 5 bases between. This CDR3 is built from 11 residues. CDR3 in amino acids: CSGLNTGELFF. The DNA for the CDR3 is TGCAGCGGATTAAACACCGGGGAGCTGTTTTTT.

This clonotype has ten or more counts. CDR3 loop: CASSFGQPNTDTQYF. In nucleotides, the CDR3 is TGCGCCAGCAGCTTTGGTCAGCCTAACACAGATACGCAGTATTTT. This rearrangement joins TRBV5-1 to TRBJ2-3; no clear D. Germline CDR1 and CDR2: SGHRS and YFSETQ. V gave up 2 bases and J gave up 2 bases, with 12 bases separating them. The CDR3 contains 15 residues.

CDR3 protein: CASDGGNQPQHF. CDR3 nucleotides: TGTGCCAGCGATGGGGGCAATCAGCCCCAGCATTTT. The rearrangement joins TRBV6-5 to TRBJ1-5; D unresolved. CDR1 and CDR2 (germline): MNHEY, SVGAGI. V lost 8 bases, J lost 2 bases, and 7 bases lay in between. There are 12 residues in the CDR3.

There are many counts of this clonotype. The rearrangement links TRBV3-1 to TRBJ1-5; D is unresolved. There are 16 residues in the CDR3. V lost 6 bases and J lost 0, with 15 bases in between. Germline CDR1 LGHDT, CDR2 YNNKEL (reference sequence). The CDR3 is CASSPGSVNSNQPQHF. The CDR3 DNA reads as TGTGCCAGCAGTCCGGGATCTGTCAATAGCAATCAGCCCCAGCATTTT.

In its sample, this clonotype was seen a few times. The chain couples TRBV20-1 to TRBJ2-5; TRBD2 matches at 11 bases. Losses at the gene ends were 2 bases for V and 5 bases for J; bases not matched to a gene: 10. CDR3 size: 16 residues. In germline, CDR1 is DFQATT, CDR2 SNEGSKA (reference sequence). The CDR3: CSARYGSGRAVETQYF. The CDR3 nucleotides read TGCAGTGCTAGATACGGTAGCGGGAGGGCCGTGGAGACCCAGTACTTC.

This clonotype was counted only a few times. The rearrangement joins TRBV29-1 to TRBJ2-3; a weak D match, TRBD2 (6 bases). Germline CDR1 is SQVTM and CDR2 is ANQGSEA. V lost 8 bases and J 2 bases, leaving 20 bases between the germline ends. The CDR3 is 15 residues long. In nucleotides, the CDR3 is TGCAGCTCGGTGGAGGGTCCCTCCACCACAGATACGCAGTATTTT. It is translated as CSSVEGPSTTDTQYF.

This clonotype turned up a few times. The J gene is TRBJ2-7, the V gene TRBV27; D is unresolved. The CDR3 spans 13 residues. Trimming left V 3 bases short and J 7 bases short, with 13 bases between. Germline lookup yields CDR1 MNHEY and CDR2 SMNVEV (reference sequence). This CDR3 reads CASSFRGPWEQYF. The CDR3 DNA reads TGTGCCAGCAGTTTTCGTGGGCCGTGGGAGCAGTACTTC.

This clonotype was seen once. The chain uses TRBV20-1 and TRBJ2-3; 7 bases line up with TRBD1. The CDR3 spans 13 residues. V shed 6 bases, J shed 0 bases, and the junction held 3 bases outside the gene matches. The germline V gene has CDR1 DFQATT and CDR2 SNEGSKA (reference sequence). DNA for the CDR3: TGCAGTGCATACAGGGGTAGCACAGATACGCAGTATTTT. Amino acid sequence: CSAYRGSTDTQYF.

This sequence joins TRBV6-6 and TRBJ2-7; D is unclear. From germline, CDR1 is MNHNY and CDR2 SVGAGI (reference sequence). This CDR3 comprises 16 residues. Trimming stripped 7 bases from V and 5 bases from J, with 24 bases between. This chain's CDR3 is CASIDKAPDGHDEQYV. CDR3 DNA: TGTGCCAGCATCGACAAGGCCCCGGACGGGCACGACGAGCAGTACGTC.

This clonotype was seen a few times. This rearrangement joins TRBV28 to TRBJ2-7; 9 bases are shared with TRBD1. Germline values: CDR1 MDHEN, CDR2 SYDVKM. V lost 7 bases, J lost 5 bases, and 6 bases stayed unmatched. There are 13 residues in the CDR3. The CDR3 sequence: CASNRDRVDEQYF. Here the CDR3 DNA reads TGTGCCAGCAACCGGGACAGGGTCGACGAGCAGTACTTC.

This chain connects TRBV9 to TRBJ1-5; the D gene is possibly TRBD1 (5 bases). This CDR3 comprises 14 residues. Between the trimmed V and J ends, which lost 2 bases and 1 base, there was a span of 7 bases. Germline values: CDR1 SGDLS, CDR2 YYNGEE. The CDR3 region is CASSVGESNQPQHF. The CDR3 DNA sequence: TGTGCCAGCAGCGTGGGGGAGAGCAATCAGCCCCAGCATTTT.

The CDR3 coding sequence is TGTGCCAGCAGTTACATCGGAATCGAAAAGAACATTCAGTACTTC. Its protein is CASSYIGIEKNIQYF. The chain links TRBV6-2 or TRBV6-3 to TRBJ2-4, with D uncertain. The CDR3 sequence is 15 residues long. V lost 2 bases to trimming and J lost 7 bases, with 15 bases between them. Germline loops: CDR1 MNHEY, CDR2 SVGEGT.

This clonotype was seen only a few times. CDR3 amino acids: CASSPGRNQETQYF. In DNA form, the CDR3 reads TGTGCCAGCAGCCCGGGGCGGAACCAAGAGACCCAGTACTTC. This rearrangement joins TRBV28 to TRBJ2-5, with D perhaps assigned TRBD1 or TRBD2 (5 bases each). From germline, CDR1 is MDHEN and CDR2 SYDVKM. The CDR3 consists of 14 residues. Between the trimmed V and J ends, which lost 6 bases and 0 bases, there was a span of 11 bases.

The chain uses TRBV7-2 and TRBJ2-3; 7 positions agree with TRBD2. This CDR3 is built from 15 residues. The V and J ends lost 5 bases and 0 bases, in that order; junction bases with no gene match: 5. CDR1 and CDR2 from the germline V gene are SGHTA and FQGNSA. The CDR3 bases are TGTGCCAGCAGCCGGGACTACACTAGCACAGATACGCAGTATTTT. Translating it yields CASSRDYTSTDTQYF.

In this sample, this clonotype turned up once. V usage is TRBV7-8 and J usage is TRBJ1-5; D gene ambiguous. V was clipped by 8 bases and J by 1 base, with 12 bases between them. Germline lookup yields CDR1 SGHVS and CDR2 FQNEAQ. The CDR3 is 14 residues long. The CDR3 nucleotides are TGTGCCAGCGCCGGGCCGGGGAGCAATCAGCCCCAGCATTTT. This encodes CASAGPGSNQPQHF.

This clonotype was detected only a few times. The chain employs TRBV14 and TRBJ2-7; D ambiguous. CDR1 SGHDN and CDR2 FVKESK come from the germline V gene. V was clipped by 8 bases and J by 3 bases, with 11 bases between them. CDR3 length: 12 residues. The CDR3: CASPAHRYEQYF. CDR3 sequence (DNA): TGTGCCAGCCCGGCCCACCGCTACGAGCAGTACTTC.

At least ten counts were recorded for this clonotype. This rearrangement joins TRBV19 to TRBJ1-3, with D unclear. Germline V gene data show CDR1 as LNHDA and CDR2 as SQIVND (reference sequence). V was trimmed by 6 bases and J by 0 bases, leaving 15 bases between them. The CDR3 has 16 amino acids. The CDR3 nucleotides read TGTGCCAGTAGGGAGACTCTGGCAAACTCTGGAAACACCATATATTTT. As protein: CASRETLANSGNTIYF.